What follows are 10 T cell receptor beta chains derived from one specimen sequenced in a study of PD-1 blockade in classical Hodgkin lymphoma. Data came from immunoSEQ multiplex PCR; TCRdb stores just in-frame clones and leaves some out. The sample has approximately 99,000 clones, 80% to 90% seen once. Each patient relapsed following autologous stem cell transplantation, and prior brentuximab vedotin exposure differed. The sequencing used peripheral blood mononuclear cells (PBMCs), collected before the second cycle of nivolumab. The receptors originated from a human donor with classical Hodgkin lymphoma.

J is TRBJ1-2 and V is TRBV9; no clear D. The CDR3 covers 12 residues. V was cut by 3 bases and J by 0 bases, with 3 bases left in between. Per the germline V gene, CDR1 is SGDLS and CDR2 is YYNGEE. The CDR3 sequence is CASSGPNYGYTF. Written as DNA, the CDR3 is TGTGCCAGCAGCGGGCCTAACTATGGCTACACCTTC.

V and J are TRBV15 and TRBJ2-6; 7 bases match TRBD1. Germline CDR1 and CDR2: LNHNV and YYDKDF (reference sequence). The junction had 3 bases not matched to a gene; V was cut back by 1 base and J by 0 bases. The CDR3 loop spans 17 amino acids. The CDR3 region has the DNA TGTGCCACCAGCAGAGGAAGGGGGCACTCTGGGGCCAACGTCCTGACTTTC. This sequence encodes CATSRGRGHSGANVLTF.

The chain carries TRBV2 and TRBJ1-3; 8 bases align to TRBD1. This CDR3 is 14 amino acids long. After removal of 6 bases from V and 4 bases from J, the junction contained 5 bases not matched to a gene. Germline-derived CDR1 and CDR2 are SNHLY and FYNNEI. CDR3 nucleotides: TGTGCCAGCAGGGACAGGGTAGCAGGAAACACCATATATTTT. Translating it yields CASRDRVAGNTIYF.

V is TRBV19 and J is TRBJ2-2; 13 bases match TRBD2. The CDR3 contains 16 residues. Trimming removed 5 bases from V and 7 bases from J; junction bases left unmatched: 7. Germline CDR1 is LNHDA and CDR2 is SQIVND (reference sequence). For the CDR3, the DNA is TGTGCCAGTAGTTTTCGGACTAGCGGGAGTGGCGGGGAGCTGTTTTTT. It translates to CASSFRTSGSGGELFF. The variable domain in full, completed from reference TRBV19 and TRBJ2-2, reads DGGITQSPKYLFRKEGQNVTLSCEQNLNHDAMYWYRQDPGQGLRLIYYSQIVNDFQKGDIAEGYSVSREKKESFPLTVTSAQKNPTAFYLCASSFRTSGSGGELFFGEGSRLTVL.

This chain uses TRBV7-2 with TRBJ1-1, with 7 nucleotides matching TRBD1. In germline, CDR1 is SGHTA, CDR2 FQGNSA. With V trimmed by 2 bases and J by 7 bases, 4 bases remained unmatched. This CDR3 comprises 13 residues. CDR3 loop: CASSLTGEGEAFF. In nucleotides, the CDR3 is TGTGCCAGCAGCTTAACAGGGGAGGGTGAAGCTTTCTTT.

The rearrangement uses TRBV6-5 and TRBJ2-7; D possibly corresponds to TRBD2 (7 bases). V was trimmed by 2 bases and J by 6 bases, leaving 14 bases between them. CDR1 and CDR2 (germline): MNHEY, SVGAGI. The CDR3 loop spans 14 amino acids. The CDR3 DNA sequence: TGTGCCAGCAGTTACCCCGGGGGGCTCGGCGAGCAGTACTTC. It is translated as CASSYPGGLGEQYF.

This sequence joins TRBV7-9 and TRBJ2-3; D remains unclear. Trimming removed 3 bases from V and 0 bases from J, with 1 base in between. Per the germline V gene, CDR1 is SEHNR and CDR2 is FQNEAQ (reference sequence). CDR3 length equals 12 residues. The CDR3 loop is CASSFSTDTQYF. The CDR3 DNA follows: TGTGCCAGCAGCTTTAGCACAGATACGCAGTATTTT.

Turning to this clone: A junction boundary mismatches the germline segment, possibly from a read error. The CDR3 nucleotides read TGTGCCAGCAGCTTAGGGGGGGATTTT. Amino acids: CASSLGGDF. The chain joins TRBV7-9 to TRBJ2-3, with D tentatively TRBD2 (6 bases). There are 9 residues in the CDR3. Germline CDR1 reads SEHNR; CDR2 reads FQNEAQ (reference sequence).

This clone was seen once. The J gene is TRBJ1-5, the V gene TRBV18, with unresolved D. V was clipped by 0 bases and J by 0 bases, with 12 bases between them. Germline CDR1 is KGHSH and CDR2 is LQKENI. This CDR3 has 17 amino acids. The CDR3 coding sequence is TGTGCCAGCTCACCACCGAGCAGCGCCACTAGCAATCAGCCCCAGCATTTT. Amino acid sequence: CASSPPSSATSNQPQHF. The variable domain in full, completed from reference TRBV18 and TRBJ1-5, reads NAGVMQNPRHLVRRRGQEARLRCSPMKGHSHVYWYRQLPEEGLKFMVYLQKENIIDESGMPKERFSAEFPKEGPSILRIQQVVRGDSAAYFCASSPPSSATSNQPQHFGDGTRLSIL.

This chain links TRBV5-1 with TRBJ1-1, with D unclear. CDR1 SGHRS and CDR2 YFSETQ come from the germline V gene. The CDR3 covers 12 residues. Trimming took off 5 bases at V and 6 bases at J, with 11 bases between the two ends. This chain's CDR3 is CASRYDVAEAFF. The CDR3 nucleotides are TGCGCCAGCAGATATGATGTGGCTGAAGCTTTCTTT.